The 11 T cell receptor beta chains below come from one sample, sequenced in a study of beta chain features in type 1 diabetes. General study results and limits: Moderate but significant shortening of TCRB CDR3s was recorded in all four CD4+ subsets from Type 1 diabetes patients.

Of the isolated RNA, all was reverse transcribed, and so the sequenced material was expressed TCRB transcripts. Assay used: immunoSEQ multiplex PCR; TCRdb lists only in-frame clones, some missing. This table has about 700,000 clones, 13% appearing once. Which antigens these TCRs recognize remains unknown. Sequenced sample: naive CD4+ T cells from blood. Source of these receptors: a man aged 18 to 29 with type 1 diabetes.

Only a few counts were recorded for this clone. This chain joins TRBV7-3 and TRBJ1-1; D is unclear. The CDR3 has 13 residues. V lost 1 base and J lost 6, with 9 bases in between. In germline, CDR1 is SGHTA, CDR2 FQGTGA. CDR3 DNA: TGTGCCAGCAGCTTAAACCGGGGATCTGAAGCTTTCTTT. It specifies CASSLNRGSEAFF.

The sample holds a few counts of this clone. The chain uses TRBV18 and TRBJ2-3; no definite D call. The CDR3 has 13 residues. V gave up 2 bases and J gave up 5 bases, with 8 bases separating them. In germline, CDR1 is KGHSH, CDR2 LQKENI. Here the CDR3 DNA reads TGTGCCAGCTCACCAAATCATCAAGATACGCAGTATTTT. Translation: CASSPNHQDTQYF.

Only a few counts were recorded for this clone. The chain is built from TRBV30 and TRBJ1-3; D is possibly TRBD1 (6 bases). This CDR3 is 15 amino acids long. The germline CDR1 and CDR2 sequences are GTSNPN and SVGIG (reference sequence). V was cut by 3 bases and J by 4 bases, with 16 bases left in between. CDR3 amino acids: CAWSGVGGAGNTIYF. The DNA of the CDR3 is TGTGCCTGGAGCGGGGTAGGGGGAGCGGGAAACACCATATATTTT.

This clone appeared a few times. This chain links TRBV19 with TRBJ2-7; D uncertain. Germline CDR1 LNHDA, CDR2 SQIVND (reference sequence). The CDR3 loop spans 15 amino acids. V was shortened by 5 bases and J by 2 bases, with 16 bases between the two germline ends. The CDR3, as DNA: TGTGCCAGTAGTCAAACAGATTACTCACCCTACGAGCAGTACTTC. Translated: CASSQTDYSPYEQYF. Using reference TRBV19 and TRBJ2-7 for the parts outside the CDR3, the full variable domain is DGGITQSPKYLFRKEGQNVTLSCEQNLNHDAMYWYRQDPGQGLRLIYYSQIVNDFQKGDIAEGYSVSREKKESFPLTVTSAQKNPTAFYLCASSQTDYSPYEQYFGPGTRLTVT.

This chain links TRBV29-1 with TRBJ1-2; 8 positions match TRBD1. This CDR3 is 14 amino acids long. Per germline, CDR1 SQVTM and CDR2 ANQGSEA. The V segment lost 4 bases and the J segment 4 bases; nucleotides outside the gene matches: 8. This CDR3 is CSVAQGAVGYGYTF. CDR3 in DNA: TGCAGCGTTGCCCAGGGGGCGGTGGGCTATGGCTACACCTTC. Combining the CDR3 with reference TRBV29-1 and TRBJ1-2 gives the whole variable domain SAVISQKPSRDICQRGTSLTIQCQVDSQVTMMFWYRQQPGQSLTLIATANQGSEATYESGFVIDKFPISRPNLTFSTLTVSNMSPEDSSIYLCSVAQGAVGYGYTFGSGTRLTVV.

The table lists this clone with a few counts. The V and J genes are TRBV5-1 and TRBJ1-2; unclear D gene. This CDR3 comprises 13 residues. The germline V gene encodes CDR1 SGHRS and CDR2 YFSETQ. Trimming took 4 bases from V and 2 from J, leaving 9 bases between them. This CDR3 is CASSPTVNYGYTF. As DNA, the CDR3 is TGCGCCAGCAGCCCGACGGTCAACTATGGCTACACCTTC. Variable domain in full (rest from reference TRBV5-1 and TRBJ1-2): KAGVTQTPRYLIKTRGQQVTLSCSPISGHRSVSWYQQTPGQGLQFLFEYFSETQRNKGNFPGRFSGRQFSNSRSEMNVSTLELGDSALYLCASSPTVNYGYTFGSGTRLTVV.

In its sample, this clone was seen a few times. The chain recombines TRBV20-1 with TRBJ1-5; D may be TRBD1 (5 bases). The V gene's germline CDR1 is DFQATT and CDR2 SNEGSKA (reference sequence). V was cut by 4 bases and J by 12 bases, with 13 bases left in between. This CDR3 has 11 amino acids. The CDR3 reads CSAKGSTNQHF. The CDR3 region has the DNA TGCAGTGCTAAGGGGTCTACCAACCAGCATTTT.

This sequence joins TRBV29-1 and TRBJ1-4, with D unclear. V was clipped by 0 bases and J by 5 bases, with 10 bases between them. The V gene's germline CDR1 is SQVTM and CDR2 ANQGSEA. This CDR3 is 14 amino acids long. CDR3 nucleotides: TGCAGCGTTGAAGAATTTCCATCGAATGAAAAACTGTTTTTT. This translates into CSVEEFPSNEKLFF.

This clone appeared a few times. J is TRBJ1-2 and V is TRBV30; D possibly corresponds to TRBD1 (6 bases). The CDR3 runs 12 residues. Germline assignment: CDR1 GTSNPN and CDR2 SVGIG (reference sequence). V was cut by 7 bases and J by 8 bases, with 17 bases left in between. This CDR3 reads CASTDRPRGYTF. As DNA, the CDR3 is TGTGCCTCGACCGACAGGCCCCGGGGCTACACCTTC.

The V gene is TRBV30, the J gene TRBJ2-5; no firm D call. Trimming took 5 bases from V and 2 from J, leaving 12 bases between them. This CDR3 contains 13 residues. Germline-derived CDR1 and CDR2 are GTSNPN and SVGIG (reference sequence). The chain's CDR3 is CAWVPLPQETQYF. DNA for the CDR3: TGTGCCTGGGTCCCTCTTCCTCAAGAGACCCAGTACTTC.

This chain connects TRBV28 to TRBJ2-5, with TRBD2 as a possible D gene (6 bases). The CDR3 runs to 15 residues. Per germline, CDR1 MDHEN and CDR2 SYDVKM. Trimming took 6 bases from V and 5 from J, leaving 19 bases between them. CDR3 in DNA: TGTGCCAGCAGCCCACGGTCAAGCGGGCGGGAGACCCAGTACTTC. This sequence encodes CASSPRSSGRETQYF.